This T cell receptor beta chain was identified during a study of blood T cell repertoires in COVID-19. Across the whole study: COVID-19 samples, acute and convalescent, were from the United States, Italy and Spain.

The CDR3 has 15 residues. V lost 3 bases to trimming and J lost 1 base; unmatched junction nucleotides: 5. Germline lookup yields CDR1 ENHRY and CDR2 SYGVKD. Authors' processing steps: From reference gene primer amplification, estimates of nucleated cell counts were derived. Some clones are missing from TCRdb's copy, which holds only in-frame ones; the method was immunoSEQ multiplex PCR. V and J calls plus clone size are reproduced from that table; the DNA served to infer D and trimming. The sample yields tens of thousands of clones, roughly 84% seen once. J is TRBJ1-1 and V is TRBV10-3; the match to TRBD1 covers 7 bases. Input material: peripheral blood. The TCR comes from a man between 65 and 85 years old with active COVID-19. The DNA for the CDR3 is TGTGCCATCAGTGAAGTGCGACAGGGGAACACTGAAGCTTTCTTT. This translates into CAISEVRQGNTEAFF.